Reported below is one TCR beta chain. No cognate antigen has been identified for it. No much larger clonotype is one base removed from it; base qualities were not supplied. Other nucleotide sequences from this sample produce the same CDR3. At one collaborating source in Seattle, patients were enrolled during active infection and were followed longitudinally through the course of disease. Collaborating institutions collected whole blood in K2EDTA tubes following their own protocols. For TCRbeta analysis, collaborator samples were shipped as frozen whole blood, as isolated PBMCs, or as DNA extracted from either sample type. V is cut back by 6 bases and J by 1 base, with 4 bases in the junction unmatched. Including the terminal cysteine and phenylalanine, the CDR3 comprises 14 residues. CDR3 DNA is the only sequence kept; it has 42 bases, read in frame from the first base. CDR1 and CDR2 are drawn from the germline V gene: KGHSH, LQKENI.

This entry belongs to a study of blood T cell repertoires in COVID-19 (TCRdb year 2020). Study-wide context: Samples covering the acute and convalescent phases of COVID-19 were provided by collaborators in the United States, Italy and Spain. The prospective study material was composed of cDNA or gDNA derived from T cells, B-cell-depleted T cells, or PBMCs. The repertoires were made available in a free public database intended to serve as a resource for research on the immune response to SARS-CoV-2. HLA class I and class II types, where available, came from metadata supplied by the sample provider rather than from assay-based typing. Deeply sampled blood TCRbeta repertoires from subjects exposed to, actively infected with, or recovered from COVID-19 were included in the dataset. A de-identified subject ID, COVID-19 status, age in years and sex were almost always included in the sample metadata. Samples were obtained from the ongoing ImmuneRACE study (first 160 participants) and from over 1,000 subjects provided by 6 global collaborators. Findings and caveats that apply to the study as a whole: The quantity of clinical and demographic metadata differed by source and by participant and was supplied without curation.

The immunoSEQ Assay, a bias-controlled multiplex PCR, was used to amplify TCRbeta CDR3 regions from genomic DNA. The paper's data handling went like this. Nucleated cell counts per sample were estimated from amplification of reference gene primers within the assay. To quantify the absolute abundance of each unique TCRbeta CDR3 rearrangement, sequence reads were collapsed and filtered. For each sample, productive Simpson clonality was calculated as the square root of Simpson's diversity index across productive rearrangements. TCRdb obtained this table from immuneACCESS and retained in-frame rearrangements with V and J assigned. These tables miss some clones; where compared with another copy, unresolved V genes account for less than half of the shortfall, and the remainder is unexplained. V and J calls and clone size are given by that table; D and trimming were obtained from the DNA. The sample table shows nearly 300,000 clones, and 65% to 85% are seen once. Together, the top ten hold roughly 1.5% of the sample.

Sequences were obtained from peripheral blood. The V and J genes are TRBV18 and TRBJ2-5; 8 bases in between match TRBD1. The receptor's source is a human donor with COVID-19, enrolled during active disease. The donor label of this sample is uncertain. The sequence in DNA is TGTGCCAGCTCCCGGACAGGGCCCCAAGAGACCCAGTACTTC. Its protein is CASSRTGPQETQYF.